This T cell receptor (beta chain) comes out of a study of T cells in Graves' hyperthyroidism and ophthalmopathy. Study outcomes and limitations: From stable hyperthyroidism, ophthalmopathy was set apart by a 13 V-J model.

The table lists this clonotype with many counts. The antigen is undetermined. V was pared by 6 bases and J by 5 bases, with 7 bases of the junction left unmatched. The CDR3 is 14 amino acids. Uncontrolled infection, other autoimmune disease, pregnancy or lactation barred patients from enrollment. What was amplified from RNA transcripts were TCR beta CDR3 regions. Primed by the HTBI set, a first-round RT-PCR was run on the TCR CDR3. TCRdb processed the multiplex PCR reads anew with MiXCR; each CDR3 protein has one entry. The table shows 400,000 to 500,000 distinct CDR3 sequences, with approximately 15% occurring only once.

This receptor was taken from a woman between 18 and 29 years old with Graves' hyperthyroidism. V gene TRBV12-3 or TRBV12-4 combines with J gene TRBJ1-5; 7 positions agree with TRBD1. The sequenced material came from blood. The CDR3 region is CASSRDRDDQPQHF. In DNA, the CDR3 is TGTGCCAGCAGCCGCGACAGGGACGATCAGCCCCAGCATTTT.